The clone carrying this TCR beta chain was recorded only once. The entry originates in a study of shared clonotypes between healthy human individuals. None of the donors, who were healthy HIV-negative adults, had recently had acute infections or vaccinations. Some clones are missing from TCRdb's copy, which holds only in-frame ones; the method was immunoSEQ multiplex PCR. The sample consists of about 460,000 clones, roughly four fifths of them appearing once. The receptor's source is a woman aged 40 to 50 in good health. Some clones in this sample may be carry-over from other donors' samples. Sequencing was done on a sample of PBMCs.

The CDR3 nucleotides read TGTGCCAGCAGTGAGCGGGACACCGGGGAGCTGTTTTTT. This gives the protein CASSERDTGELFF. This chain connects TRBV6-1 to TRBJ2-2, with a possible D match to TRBD2 (5 bases). The CDR3 covers 13 residues. V shed 3 bases and J shed 3 bases, with 5 bases lying between them. Germline V gene data show CDR1 as MNHNS and CDR2 as SASEGT.